This T cell receptor beta chain was documented in a study of T cell clonality in common variable immunodeficiency. CVID and control samples used equivalent genomic DNA input. Assay used: immunoSEQ multiplex PCR; TCRdb lists only in-frame clones, some missing. The sample was found to contain around 45,000 clones, and every one recurs. In this sample, this clone turned up many times. Its antigen is currently unknown. The read halts 3 residues ahead of the CDR3 end, with the missing end drawn from the germline J gene. Study-wide points: In common variable immunodeficiency, TCR beta chains reportedly carried fewer deletions and N-nucleotide insertions.

The CDR3 runs 13 residues. The germline CDR1 and CDR2 sequences are LNHDA and SQIVND (reference sequence). This chain connects TRBV19 to TRBJ2-2; D is undetermined. Material for sequencing was peripheral blood mononuclear cells. This clonotype was obtained from a person aged 18 to 70 in good health. CDR3 DNA, as far as it was read: TGTGCCAGTAACCCCTCGGTGCATGAAAAG. Protein sequence: CASNPSVHEK. The CDR3 reads in full as CASNPSVHEKLFF.